This entry concerns a single T cell receptor (beta chain). With 4 bases removed from V and 0 bases from J, the gap between germline ends came to 12 bases. Germline loops: CDR1 KGHDR, CDR2 SFDVKD. This CDR3 has 16 amino acids. This record belongs to a study of blood T cell repertoires in COVID-19. Study details: COVID-19 samples collected from the United States, Italy and Spain covered acute and convalescent phases.

Original methodology: Nucleated cell number was recorded as an estimate derived from reference gene primer amplification. Sequencing was performed with immunoSEQ multiplex PCR; in TCRdb, only in-frame clones are kept and a portion is missing. D and trimming come from the DNA, and the V and J calls and clone size come from that table. The table shows roughly 250,000 clones, with approximately 86% occurring only once. Sequencing was performed on peripheral blood. The rearrangement joins TRBV24-1 to TRBJ2-1, with D tentatively TRBD1 (6 bases). This TCR was sampled from a woman aged 25 to 39 with acute or convalescent COVID-19. CDR3 sequence: CATSDFRGSSYNEQFF. The CDR3 DNA reads TGTGCCACCAGTGACTTCAGGGGCAGCTCCTACAATGAGCAGTTCTTC.